These 30 T cell receptor beta chains originate from one sample sequenced in a study of T cell responses to AZD1222 COVID-19 vaccine (dated by TCRdb to the early 2020s). The library came from the immunoSEQ multiplex PCR assay. Imported from immuneACCESS, the table was reduced by TCRdb to in-frame sequences with V and J called. These copies leave out some clones; in studies compared against another copy, an unresolved V gene accounts for under half, and the cause of the remainder is not known. The sample includes 90,000 to 150,000 clones, with about nine tenths observed a single time. Over 7.5% of the sample goes to the ten largest clones. Sample time point, as interpreted from the label and publication: about 28 days (+/-7) after the second vaccine dose. The source was peripheral blood, collected 28 days after the second AZD1222 dose. The receptors come from an adult who received the AZD1222 COVID-19 vaccine.

V and J are TRBV18 and TRBJ1-4, with D unclear. Looked up from germline, CDR1 is KGHSH and CDR2 is LQKENI. Trimming shortened V by 3 bases and J by 0 bases, and 5 bases separated the two germline ends. The CDR3 is 14 amino acids. In DNA form, the CDR3 reads TGTGCCAGCTCACCCCGAGCAACTAATGAAAAACTGTTTTTT. This sequence encodes CASSPRATNEKLFF.

This chain links TRBV6-5 with TRBJ1-6, with D perhaps matching TRBD1 (5 bases). This CDR3 comprises 13 residues. V lost 5 bases, J lost 11 bases, and 13 bases lay in between. The germline CDR1 and CDR2 sequences are MNHEY and SVGAGI. DNA of the CDR3: TGTGCCAGCAGTACCATCAGGGAGGCACCCCTCCACTTT. The encoded protein is CASSTIREAPLHF.

The chain links TRBV3-1 (or the pseudogene TRBV3-2) to TRBJ1-5; D remains ambiguous. V lost 1 base, J lost 7 bases, and 8 bases lay in between. The CDR3 is 13 residues long. Germline values: CDR1 LGHDT, CDR2 YNNKEL (reference sequence). The CDR3 spells CASSQAREQPQHF. CDR3 nucleotides: TGTGCCAGCAGCCAAGCCCGGGAACAGCCCCAGCATTTT.

The sample holds one count of this clone. V is TRBV19 and J is TRBJ2-7; 9 bases are a match to TRBD1. After removal of 5 bases from V and 3 bases from J, the junction contained 5 bases not matched to a gene. The CDR3 runs to 14 residues. Germline loops: CDR1 LNHDA, CDR2 SQIVND (reference sequence). This CDR3 is CASSPDRGSYEQYF. The CDR3 DNA follows: TGTGCCAGTAGTCCGGACAGGGGAAGCTACGAGCAGTACTTC.

This chain joins TRBV6-6 and TRBJ1-2, with D uncertain. The CDR3 runs to 15 residues. CDR1 is MNHNY and CDR2 is SVGAGI in the germline V gene (reference sequence). Trimming removed 0 bases from V and 4 bases from J, with 12 bases in between. DNA for the CDR3: TGTGCCAGCAGTTACTCTCTTCCGCCGTCCTATGGCTACACCTTC. Its translation is CASSYSLPPSYGYTF.

The rearrangement links TRBV7-2 to TRBJ1-3; possible D gene TRBD1, 6 bases. The germline V gene has CDR1 SGHTA and CDR2 FQGNSA. Trimming pared 1 base from V and 3 bases from J, leaving 10 bases between. This CDR3 comprises 15 residues. CDR3 amino acids: CASSLEGTIGNTIYF. The CDR3, as DNA: TGTGCCAGCAGCTTAGAAGGGACAATTGGAAACACCATATATTTT.

V is TRBV2 and J is TRBJ1-4; no firm D call. The CDR3 is made up of 13 amino acids. Between the trimmed V and J ends, which lost 7 bases and 5 bases, there was a span of 11 bases. The germline CDR1 and CDR2 sequences are SNHLY and FYNNEI. The CDR3 region is CASINPGNEKLFF. The CDR3 DNA reads as TGTGCCAGCATTAACCCGGGAAATGAAAAACTGTTTTTT.

The V call is TRBV5-6, the J call TRBJ1-3; 8 positions agree with TRBD1. Per germline, CDR1 SGHDT and CDR2 YYEEEE. V was pared by 3 bases and J by 4 bases, with 6 bases of the junction left unmatched. This CDR3 is 15 amino acids long. The CDR3 spells CASSWERTGGNTIYF. The CDR3 DNA follows: TGTGCCAGCAGCTGGGAAAGGACAGGGGGAAACACCATATATTTT.

The chain links TRBV7-8 to TRBJ2-7, with D hard to call. Germline-derived CDR1 and CDR2 are SGHVS and FQNEAQ. This CDR3 spans 13 amino acids. Between the trimmed V and J ends, which lost 4 bases and 2 bases, there was a span of 9 bases. The CDR3 reads CASSSSATYEQYF. As DNA, the CDR3 is TGTGCCAGCAGCTCCTCGGCCACCTACGAGCAGTACTTC.

The chain employs TRBV5-1 and TRBJ2-2; a weak D match, TRBD1 (6 bases). The CDR3 has 16 amino acids. V gave up 4 bases and J gave up 1 base, with 14 bases separating them. Germline CDR1 SGHRS, CDR2 YFSETQ. CDR3 residues: CASSENRVGNTGELFF. Here the CDR3 DNA reads TGCGCCAGCAGCGAAAACAGGGTAGGGAACACCGGGGAGCTGTTTTTT.

The chain uses TRBV24-1 and TRBJ2-2; weak D call: TRBD2 (6 bases). There are 15 residues in the CDR3. V gave up 5 bases and J gave up 8 bases, with 17 bases separating them. Germline values: CDR1 KGHDR, CDR2 SFDVKD. DNA of the CDR3: TGTGCCACCAGTGGGGACTCCCCCATGATGGGGGAGCTGTTTTTT. Amino acid sequence: CATSGDSPMMGELFF.

The chain has TRBV6-2 or TRBV6-3 and TRBJ2-7; D is uncertain. Germline CDR1 is MNHEY and CDR2 is SVGEGT. Trimming cost V 5 bases and J 3 bases, with 20 bases left between them. The CDR3 spans 16 residues. The chain's CDR3 is CASSTLLGFGLYEQYF. In DNA form, the CDR3 reads TGTGCCAGCAGTACCCTTTTGGGGTTTGGGCTCTACGAGCAGTACTTC.

The CDR3 loop reads CSASRDVQAFF. Here the CDR3 DNA reads TGCAGTGCTAGTCGGGATGTACAAGCTTTCTTT. V and J are TRBV20-1 and TRBJ1-1, with D hard to call. CDR3 length: 11 amino acids. Trimming removed 3 bases from V and 9 bases from J, with 11 bases in between. Germline assignment: CDR1 DFQATT and CDR2 SNEGSKA (reference sequence).

The J gene is TRBJ2-1, the V gene TRBV5-6; D may be TRBD2 (5 bases). The CDR3 consists of 13 residues. Germline V gene sequence: CDR1 SGHDT, CDR2 YYEEEE. Deletions cut 4 bases from V and 10 bases from J, with 15 bases between. The CDR3 DNA follows: TGTGCCAGCAGCCCGTCATACCGAGGGGAGCAGTTCTTC. It specifies CASSPSYRGEQFF. Complete variable domain (other parts from reference TRBV5-6 and TRBJ2-1): DAGVTQSPTHLIKTRGQQVTLRCSPKSGHDTVSWYQQALGQGPQFIFQYYEEEERQRGNFPDRFSGHQFPNYSSELNVNALLLGDSALYLCASSPSYRGEQFFGPGTRLTVL.

The chain carries TRBV4-2 and TRBJ2-3, with D hard to call. V lost 1 base, J lost 7 bases, and 12 bases lay in between. Looked up from germline, CDR1 is LGHNA and CDR2 is YNFKEQ. The CDR3 extends over 14 amino acids. In DNA, the CDR3 is TGTGCCAGCAGCCAAGGGTTCTCCTCAAATACGCAGTATTTT. Protein product: CASSQGFSSNTQYF.

This clone was observed once. V gene TRBV29-1 combines with J gene TRBJ2-3; possibly TRBD2 for D (6 bases). CDR1 and CDR2 from the germline V gene are SQVTM and ANQGSEA. Trimming took 7 bases from V and 4 from J, leaving 12 bases between them. The CDR3 extends over 12 amino acids. CDR3 sequence reads: CSAAAGPDTQYF. The CDR3 nucleotides read TGCAGCGCGGCCGCGGGGCCAGATACGCAGTATTTT.

V is TRBV24-1 and J is TRBJ2-1; D not certain. V was shortened by 3 bases and J by 9 bases, with 11 bases between the two germline ends. CDR3 length: 13 residues. The germline V gene has CDR1 KGHDR and CDR2 SFDVKD. The DNA for the CDR3 is TGTGCCACCAGTGATAGCCTACCCAGTGAGCAGTTCTTC. Translated: CATSDSLPSEQFF.

This rearrangement joins TRBV28 to TRBJ2-3, with 12 bases identical to TRBD2. This CDR3 is built from 17 residues. V lost 6 bases, J lost 4 bases, and 11 bases stayed unmatched. Germline CDR1 and CDR2: MDHEN and SYDVKM. In nucleotides, the CDR3 is TGTGCCAGCAGACGGACCGGGACTAGCGGGTTCTCAGATACGCAGTATTTT. Residues: CASRRTGTSGFSDTQYF.

This clone was detected once. Written as DNA, the CDR3 is TGTGCCACCGGACAGCAGATTAATGAAAAACTGTTTTTT. This sequence encodes CATGQQINEKLFF. The chain recombines TRBV19 with TRBJ1-4, with a tentative D call TRBD1 (6 bases). This CDR3 is built from 13 residues. CDR1 and CDR2 (germline): LNHDA, SQIVND (reference sequence). With 10 bases removed from V and 4 bases from J, the gap between germline ends came to 13 bases. The complete variable domain, with remaining parts taken from reference TRBV19 and TRBJ1-4, reads DGGITQSPKYLFRKEGQNVTLSCEQNLNHDAMYWYRQDPGQGLRLIYYSQIVNDFQKGDIAEGYSVSREKKESFPLTVTSAQKNPTAFYLCATGQQINEKLFFGSGTQLSVL.

The chain employs TRBV6-6 and TRBJ2-7; 7 bases fit TRBD2. V lost 2 bases to trimming and J lost 5 bases; unmatched junction nucleotides: 9. Germline lookup yields CDR1 MNHNY and CDR2 SVGAGI (reference sequence). The CDR3 covers 15 residues. This CDR3 reads CASSYGPGRVDEQYF. CDR3 in DNA: TGTGCCAGCAGTTACGGACCAGGGAGGGTGGACGAGCAGTACTTC.

This chain connects TRBV11-2 to TRBJ2-1; D uncertain. Trimming removed 3 bases at V and 5 bases at J, with 11 bases between. Per the germline V gene, CDR1 is SGHAT and CDR2 is FQNNGV. The CDR3 length is 14 residues. CDR3 sequence: CASSLTTRNNEQFF. CDR3 bases: TGTGCCAGCAGCTTGACAACTCGAAACAATGAGCAGTTCTTC.

This clone was seen only once. The chain joins TRBV6-5 to TRBJ1-5; D is uncertain. The V gene's germline CDR1 is MNHEY and CDR2 SVGAGI. The CDR3 covers 14 residues. V was pared by 6 bases and J by 3 bases, with 12 bases between. CDR3 amino acids: CASSRGSYNQPQHF. CDR3 nucleotides: TGTGCCAGCAGCCGAGGAAGTTACAATCAGCCCCAGCATTTT.

The rearrangement joins TRBV10-3 to TRBJ1-2, with a weak D call TRBD1 (6 bases). This CDR3 is built from 15 residues. The germline CDR1 and CDR2 sequences are ENHRY and SYGVKD. Trimming took off 6 bases at V and 7 bases at J, with 21 bases between the two ends. The CDR3 coding sequence is TGTGCCATCAGGGCCGGGGGCGGACAAGTGGGTGGCTACACCTTC. Its protein is CAIRAGGGQVGGYTF.

The rearrangement uses TRBV18 and TRBJ1-3; no firm D call. This CDR3 spans 13 amino acids. Germline lookup yields CDR1 KGHSH and CDR2 LQKENI. V was shortened by 4 bases and J by 3 bases, with 7 bases between the two germline ends. Here the CDR3 DNA reads TGTGCCAGCTCACTCGACGGTGGAAACACCATATATTTT. Amino acid sequence: CASSLDGGNTIYF.

The chain links TRBV28 to TRBJ2-3; D is perhaps TRBD1 or TRBD2 (5 bases each). This CDR3 has 14 residues. V dropped 4 bases and J dropped 7 bases, with 15 bases sitting between them. The germline V gene has CDR1 MDHEN and CDR2 SYDVKM. CDR3 residues: CASSSRDRRHTQYF. The CDR3 bases are TGTGCCAGCAGTTCACGGGACCGTCGGCATACGCAGTATTTT.

This clone showed up many times. This rearrangement joins TRBV7-9 to TRBJ1-1; TRBD1 matches 8 bases. Looked up from germline, CDR1 is SEHNR and CDR2 is FQNEAQ (reference sequence). J lost 1 base, V lost 5 bases, and 3 bases had no gene match. The CDR3 is 14 amino acids. CDR3 sequence: CASSTGTGNTEAFF. The CDR3 coding sequence is TGTGCCAGCAGCACTGGGACAGGGAACACTGAAGCTTTCTTT.

This chain uses TRBV2 with TRBJ2-4, with D possibly matching TRBD1 (5 bases). Between the trimmed V and J ends, which lost 1 base and 2 bases, there was a span of 6 bases. CDR3 size: 14 residues. Germline lookup yields CDR1 SNHLY and CDR2 FYNNEI. The DNA for the CDR3 is TGTGCCAGCAGTGAAGACAGGACCAAAAACATTCAGTACTTC. This encodes CASSEDRTKNIQYF. The whole variable domain, filled in from reference TRBV2 and TRBJ2-4, reads EPEVTQTPSHQVTQMGQEVILRCVPISNHLYFYWYRQILGQKVEFLVSFYNNEISEKSEIFDDQFSVERPDGSNFTLKIRSTKLEDSAMYFCASSEDRTKNIQYFGAGTRLSVL.

In its sample, this clone was seen once. The chain carries TRBV2 and TRBJ1-5, with a possible D match to TRBD1 (5 bases). Trimming shortened V by 8 bases and J by 4 bases, and 12 bases separated the two germline ends. The CDR3 loop spans 13 amino acids. CDR1 is SNHLY, CDR2 FYNNEI, per germline. The CDR3 reads CASGRDGNQPQHF. The CDR3 DNA sequence: TGTGCCAGCGGGCGGGACGGGAATCAGCCCCAGCATTTT.

The chain uses TRBV4-2 and TRBJ1-2, with a possible D match to TRBD1 (5 bases). The CDR3 is made up of 15 amino acids. Deletions cut 3 bases from V and 0 bases from J, with 11 bases between. Germline V gene sequence: CDR1 LGHNA, CDR2 YNFKEQ. Here the CDR3 reads CASSHEGTANYGYTF. In nucleotides, the CDR3 is TGTGCCAGCAGCCACGAGGGGACGGCTAACTATGGCTACACCTTC.

This chain joins TRBV18 and TRBJ1-5; 11 bases align to TRBD1. Trimming at V came to 5 bases and at J to 5 bases, leaving 2 bases not matched to a gene. This CDR3 spans 14 amino acids. Germline lookup yields CDR1 KGHSH and CDR2 LQKENI. In DNA, the CDR3 is TGTGCCAGCTCAGGGACAGGGGGGGATCAGCCCCAGCATTTT. This gives the protein CASSGTGGDQPQHF. Filled out from reference TRBV18 and TRBJ1-5, the complete variable domain reads NAGVMQNPRHLVRRRGQEARLRCSPMKGHSHVYWYRQLPEEGLKFMVYLQKENIIDESGMPKERFSAEFPKEGPSILRIQQVVRGDSAAYFCASSGTGGDQPQHFGDGTRLSIL.